The rows below give T cell receptor beta chains drawn from one sample of a study of chemoradiotherapy in HPV16-positive cancers. The repertoire was sequenced with immunoSEQ multiplex PCR; TCRdb's copy has only in-frame clones and lacks some. The table includes about 14,000 clones, approximately 74% detected once. Sampling was carried out from a patient who underwent chemoradiotherapy. The receptors shown here come from a human donor with HPV-associated anogenital cancer. CDR3s include the opening cysteine and the closing phenylalanine or tryptophan. A D gene is named only where the DNA matches it firmly. Expanded clones get a size class; other rows say once, few or many, or leave the size out.

d_call clone_size j_call v_call cdr3_length cdr3_nt cdr3_aa
TRBD2 NA TRBJ2-1 TRBV7-9 14 TGTGCCAGCAGCAGAGCGGGGTCCTACAATGAGCAGTTCTTC CASSRAGSYNEQFF
NA NA TRBJ2-4 TRBV11-3 16 TGTGCCAGCAGCTTAGGCAATGACCTAGCCAAAAACATTCAGTACTTC CASSLGNDLAKNIQYF
TRBD2 NA TRBJ2-5 TRBV19 14 TGTGCCAGTAGTGATAGCGGGATACAAGAGACCCAGTACTTC CASSDSGIQETQYF
TRBD1 few TRBJ1-3 TRBV6-1 14 TGTGCCAGCAGCGCAGGGGGTTATGGAAACACCATATATTTT CASSAGGYGNTIYF
NA NA TRBJ1-1 TRBV18 15 TGTGCCAGCTCACCTCGACAGGAAGGGGCCACTGAAGCTTTCTTT CASSPRQEGATEAFF
TRBD2 NA TRBJ2-1 TRBV7-2 12 TGTGCCCGCGAGCGGGAGTTGGATGAGCAGTTCTTC CARERELDEQFF
NA once TRBJ1-6 TRBV10-1 14 TGCGCCAGCAGTGAGTCGTCGGGGCCGTCACCCCTCCACTTT CASSESSGPSPLHF
NA NA TRBJ2-6 TRBV6-4 15 TGTGCCAGCAGTGACTCTCACTCTGGGGCCAACGTCCTGACTTTC CASSDSHSGANVLTF
NA NA TRBJ2-3 TRBV6-1 12 TGTGCCAGCAGTGTTACTCGCGGGACGCAGTATTTT CASSVTRGTQYF
TRBD1 NA TRBJ2-2 TRBV29-1 12 TGCAGCGTTCGACAGGGGATCGGGGAGCTGTTTTTT CSVRQGIGELFF
NA NA TRBJ2-2 TRBV6-4 15 TGTGCCAGCAGTGACTCGAGCGGGAACACCGGGGAGCTGTTTTTT CASSDSSGNTGELFF
TRBD2 NA TRBJ2-1 TRBV11-3 16 TGTGCCAGCAGCTCCTTAGCGGGAGTGGAAGCGGGAGAGCAGTTCTTC CASSSLAGVEAGEQFF
NA NA TRBJ1-5 TRBV6-5 15 TGTGCCAGCAGTTACTCGACAAATAGCAATCAGCCCCAGCATTTT CASSYSTNSNQPQHF
TRBD2 NA TRBJ2-3 TRBV27 15 TGTGCCACCCATGCGGGAGTCTCCAGCACAGATACGCAGTATTTT CATHAGVSSTDTQYF
TRBD2 NA TRBJ2-1 TRBV27 16 TGTGCCAGCAGTTTGGGCGGACTAGCGGGATACAATGAGCAGTTCTTC CASSLGGLAGYNEQFF
NA NA TRBJ2-7 TRBV10-2 16 TGCGCCAGCAGTGAGTCTGTTGGCGGATCCCTCTACGAGCAGTACTTC CASSESVGGSLYEQYF
TRBD1 few TRBJ1-1 TRBV5-1 16 TGCGCCAGCAGCTTGGGGACAGGGGGCTTCGGTACTGAAGCTTTCTTT CASSLGTGGFGTEAFF
NA NA TRBJ2-2 TRBV7-7 15 TGTGCTAGCAGCCCCCGAGTCGCGAACACCGGGGAGCTGTTTTTT CASSPRVANTGELFF
NA NA TRBJ1-2 TRBV6-4 12 TGTGCCAGCGACAAGGCTCTCTATGGCTACACCTTC CASDKALYGYTF
NA few TRBJ2-7 TRBV9 15 TGTGCCAGCAGCGTAGGGGGCGGACCCAGAAGCGAGCAGTACTTC CASSVGGGPRSEQYF
TRBD1 NA TRBJ2-4 TRBV6-6 14 TGTGCCAGCAGTTCACAGGGGACCAAAAACATTCAGTACTTC CASSSQGTKNIQYF
TRBD1 NA TRBJ2-6 TRBV6-4 20 TGTGCCAGCAGTGACACCACTAGACAGGGGGGTTACTCTGGGGCCAACGTCCTGACTTTC CASSDTTRQGGYSGANVLTF
NA NA TRBJ1-3 TRBV9 15 TGTGCCAGCAGCGTAGCTGAGGGTACTGGAAACACCATATATTTT CASSVAEGTGNTIYF
NA NA TRBJ1-6 TRBV27 14 TGTGCCAGCAGTTTGAGACGGGATAATTCACCCCTCCACTTT CASSLRRDNSPLHF
NA NA TRBJ1-5 TRBV27 17 TGTGCCAGCAGTTTATTTTATGGGGCAGATAGCAATCAGCCCCAGCATTTT CASSLFYGADSNQPQHF
NA NA TRBJ2-1 TRBV4-1 18 TGCGCCAGCAGCCAAGATCCGAGCCGGGTTTTGGCCCACAATGAGCAGTTCTTC CASSQDPSRVLAHNEQFF
TRBD1 NA TRBJ1-2 TRBV5-1 13 TGCGCCAGCAGCCAGACAGGGAGCTATGGCTACACCTTC CASSQTGSYGYTF